The T cell receptor beta chain under discussion was sequenced for a study of radiotherapy plus CTLA-4 blockade in lung cancer. Study-level background: Among all patients, 18% showed objective responses, while roughly 28% had disease control.

As concerns this clone: Its antigen is undetermined.

Sequencing used immunoSEQ multiplex PCR; TCRdb keeps in-frame clones, though not all of them. The sample holds roughly 120,000 clones, 81% seen once. Whole-study findings and limits: Early shifts in blood T cell clones, with interferon-beta, reportedly predicted response best. Radiotherapy with ipilimumab was followed by blood expansion of tumor-derived clones.

Lung cancer patients with chemo-refractory metastatic non-small-cell disease were given focal radiation plus CTLA-4 blockade with ipilimumab. The sample in question was peripheral blood, obtained from a patient treated with radiotherapy plus ipilimumab. This TCR was recovered from a human donor with non-small cell lung cancer that progressed on radiotherapy plus ipilimumab. Some clones in this sample may be carry-over from other donors' samples.

For the CDR3, the DNA is TGCGCCAGCAGCCCCATCCGGGGCTACAATGAGCAGTTCTTC. Protein product: CASSPIRGYNEQFF. The V call is TRBV5-1, the J call TRBJ2-1, with D possibly TRBD2 on 5 matching bases. Trimming took 4 bases from V and 3 from J, leaving 11 bases between them. Germline V gene lookup returns CDR1 SGHRS and CDR2 YFSETQ. CDR3 length equals 14 residues.